A selection of T cell receptor delta chains follows, all from one sample in a study of gamma-delta chains in newborns, infants, children. TCRdb used CATT to re-call clones from the reads. The data show about 8,500 delta-chain clones, about 3.3% seen once. The sample comprised blood. All receptors derive from a child who was a newborn, infant or young child, either healthy, febrile or measles-vaccinated (not recorded which). The CDR3 runs from the conserved cysteine through the conserved F or W. A clone size is listed for some rows: how often the clone was seen (once, few, many), or a class if it is expanded.

few TRDV2 17 CACDTAGSSWDTRQMFF
. TRDV2 21 CACDTGSYWGTSSWDTRQMFF
few TRDV2 21 CACDRVAGGQGFSWDTRQMFF
medium-sized TRDV2 17 CACDTGGYPWDTRQMFF
few TRDV2 19 CACDPILGDSSWDTRQMFF
medium-sized TRDV2 13 CACDGGYTDKLIF
few TRDV2 14 CACDLLGRSDKLIF
few TRDV2 16 CACDRFGGDHTDKLIF
medium-sized TRDV2 19 CACDALLGDRSWDTRQMFF
few TRDV2 20 CACDTVWGIQGSWNTRQMFF
. TRDV2 13 CACDTWGSDKLIF
few TRDV2 19 CACDRTGRYFSWDTRQMFF
. TRDV2 18 CACERLGDNSWDTRQMFF
medium-sized TRDV2 17 CACDSLPGYNKAAQLFF
medium-sized TRDV2 18 CACDTAGPSSWDTRQMFF
. TRDV2 20 CACDKVLGDTSSWDTRQMFF
. TRDV2 20 CACDTVLGTPHSWDTRQMFF
few TRDV2 19 CAPDTWGDTDSWDTRQMFF
medium-sized TRDV2 15 CACDKLGAYTDKLIF
medium-sized TRDV2 16 CACDTVVLGDTDKLIF
few TRDV2 14 CACDKWGITDKLIF
medium-sized TRDV2 19 CACDTGWGVSSWDTRQMFF
medium-sized TRDV2 21 CACDTVLGDTRSSWDTRQMFF
few TRDV2 18 CACDTGGAYSWDTRQMFF
. TRDV2 18 CACDSTGASSWDTRQMFF
few TRDV2 16 CACDPWGAWDTRQMFF
medium-sized TRDV2 16 CACDRLGTRYTDKLIF
medium-sized TRDV2 17 CACDTLAGGYADRQMFF
medium-sized TRDV2 16 CACDTWGTWDTRQMFF
. TRDV2 20 CACDTGWGIQGSWDTQQMFF
. TRDV2 21 CACDSVYWGMPSSWDTRQMFF
medium-sized TRDV2 14 CACDTWGIRDKLIF
few TRDV2 19 CACDPILGDTAALTAQLFF
few TRDV1 15 CALGEQLGDTAQLFF
few TRDV2 19 CACDTVLGKSSWDTRQMFF
few TRDV2 19 CACDTVGLRSSWDTRQMFF